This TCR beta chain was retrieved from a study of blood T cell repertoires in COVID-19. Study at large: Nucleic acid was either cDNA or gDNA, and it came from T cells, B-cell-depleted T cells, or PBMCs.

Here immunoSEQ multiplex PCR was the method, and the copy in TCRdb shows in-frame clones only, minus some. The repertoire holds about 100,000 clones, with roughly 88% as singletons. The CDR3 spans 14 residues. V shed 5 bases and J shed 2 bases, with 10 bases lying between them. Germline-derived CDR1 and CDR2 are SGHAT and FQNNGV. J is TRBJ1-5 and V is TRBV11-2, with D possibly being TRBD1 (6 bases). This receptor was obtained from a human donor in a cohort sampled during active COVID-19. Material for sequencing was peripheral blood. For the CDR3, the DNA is TGTGCCAGCAGCCCGGCAGGGGGCAATCAGCCCCAGCATTTT. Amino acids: CASSPAGGNQPQHF.